This TCR beta chain was captured by sequencing in a study of blood T cell repertoires in COVID-19. Study overall: The samples span acute and convalescent COVID-19 from the United States, Italy and Spain. Sources were T cells, B-cell-depleted T cells, or PBMCs; the material itself was cDNA or gDNA.

TCRdb's table, derived via immunoSEQ multiplex PCR, lists solely in-frame clones and lacks some. The table includes 210,000 or so clones, roughly nine tenths detected once. The CDR3 runs to 13 residues. The V gene lost 0 bases and the J gene lost 7 bases, with 7 bases spanning the gap. The germline gives CDR1 MNHEY, CDR2 SVGAGI. This clonotype was sampled from a middle-aged man with active or convalescent COVID-19. The specimen sequenced was peripheral blood. The V gene is TRBV6-5, the J gene TRBJ1-5, with D perhaps TRBD1 (6 bases). The CDR3 loop reads CASSYSRGQPQHF. The DNA for the CDR3 is TGTGCCAGCAGTTACTCCAGGGGCCAGCCCCAGCATTTT.